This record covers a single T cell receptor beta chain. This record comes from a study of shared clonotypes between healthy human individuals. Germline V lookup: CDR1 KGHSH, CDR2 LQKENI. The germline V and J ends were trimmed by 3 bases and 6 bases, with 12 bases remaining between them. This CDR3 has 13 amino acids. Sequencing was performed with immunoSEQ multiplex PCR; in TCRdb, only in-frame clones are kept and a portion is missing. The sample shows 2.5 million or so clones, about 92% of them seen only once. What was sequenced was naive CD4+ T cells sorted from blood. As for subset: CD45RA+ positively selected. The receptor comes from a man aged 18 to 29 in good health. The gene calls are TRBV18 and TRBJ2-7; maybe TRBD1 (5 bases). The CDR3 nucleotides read TGTGCCAGCTCACCTGATGGGGCCGCCGAGCAGTACTTC. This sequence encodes CASSPDGAAEQYF.